This section outlines one T cell receptor (beta chain) sequence together with its context. The data originate from a study of cytomegalovirus exposure and HLA in healthy donors. Germline trimming cut 1 base from V and 3 bases from J; bases unmatched to any gene: 3. Looked up from germline, CDR1 is SGHAT and CDR2 is FQDESV (reference sequence). This CDR3 is built from 14 residues. Sequencing used immunoSEQ multiplex PCR; TCRdb keeps in-frame clones, though not all of them. The table records about 180,000 clones, around 85% of them present only once. The gene calls are TRBV11-1 and TRBJ2-7; 7 positions agree with TRBD2. The clonotype originates from a young man in good health and CMV-seropositive. Sequences were obtained from PBMCs. The CDR3 sequence: CASSLDASGYEQYF. The CDR3 nucleotides are TGTGCCAGCAGCTTAGACGCTAGCGGCTACGAGCAGTACTTC.